This TCR beta chain was found in a study of beta chain features in type 1 diabetes. CDR3 length: 16 residues. With 2 bases removed from V and 1 base from J, the gap between germline ends came to 14 bases. Germline V gene data show CDR1 as MNHEY and CDR2 as SVGAGI. The entirety of the isolated RNA underwent reverse transcription, so expressed TCRB transcripts were sequenced. The data were produced by immunoSEQ multiplex PCR, yet TCRdb's version contains in-frame clones alone and is incomplete. Among about 350,000 clones listed, roughly 21% were seen once. The sequencing input was naive CD4+ T cells from blood. This receptor was taken from a woman in her late teens or twenties in good health. This sequence joins TRBV6-5 and TRBJ1-1, with D maybe TRBD1 (6 bases). CDR3 sequence reads: CASSYAAGASNTEAFF. CDR3 nucleotides: TGTGCCAGCAGTTACGCGGCAGGGGCTTCGAACACTGAAGCTTTCTTT.